This is a list of T cell receptor beta chains from one sample in a study of blood T cell repertoires in COVID-19. Clones were read by immunoSEQ multiplex PCR, and TCRdb kept only the in-frame ones, dropping some. Among roughly 130,000 clones, 84% were seen once, and the ten largest hold 9.5% to 15%. The sequenced sample consisted of peripheral blood. The source of these receptors is a woman aged 25-40 years who had recovered from COVID-19. Each CDR3 is given with its conserved first and last residue.

V gene: TRBV7-9
J gene: TRBJ1-2
CDR3 protein: CASSLDSGYYGYTF

V gene: TRBV6-6
J gene: TRBJ2-7
CDR3 protein: CASSYTGTSGGSSSYEQYF

V gene: TRBV6-5
J gene: TRBJ1-1
CDR3 protein: CASSSPGTGEGTEAFF

V gene: TRBV5-1
J gene: TRBJ1-6
CDR3 protein: CASSPGLNSPLHF

V gene: TRBV11-2
J gene: TRBJ1-3
CDR3 protein: CASSLRGAGGYGNTIYF

V gene: TRBV3-1/TRBV3-2
J gene: TRBJ2-1
CDR3 protein: CASSHGLAGGDEQFF

V gene: TRBV11-2
J gene: TRBJ2-1
CDR3 protein: CASRGIGTSGQFF

V gene: TRBV6-5
J gene: TRBJ2-7
CDR3 protein: CASSRDYEQYF

V gene: TRBV6-5
J gene: TRBJ2-7
CDR3 protein: CASSYSTRPSYEQYF

V gene: TRBV19
J gene: TRBJ2-2
CDR3 protein: CASSIRDRGLRNTGELFF

V gene: TRBV6-1
J gene: TRBJ1-1
CDR3 protein: CASSERQSGTEAFF

V gene: TRBV5-4
J gene: TRBJ2-1
CDR3 protein: CASSLASGGDYNEQFF

V gene: TRBV10-3
J gene: TRBJ2-5
CDR3 protein: CAISEGGRGRQETQYF

V gene: TRBV3-1/TRBV3-2
J gene: TRBJ1-2
CDR3 protein: CASSPRDGGRGGYTF

V gene: TRBV9
J gene: TRBJ2-1
CDR3 protein: CASSQRGLGYNEQFF

V gene: TRBV7-8
J gene: TRBJ2-3
CDR3 protein: CASSPRGSLTSTDTQYF

V gene: TRBV6-5
J gene: TRBJ2-7
CDR3 protein: CASRPGQGATEQYF

V gene: TRBV18
J gene: TRBJ1-6
CDR3 protein: CASSPSLTGSGSPLHF

V gene: TRBV2
J gene: TRBJ1-5
CDR3 protein: CASSRQGLGNQPQHF

V gene: TRBV6-5
J gene: TRBJ2-5
CDR3 protein: CASSNGGAEVQYF

V gene: TRBV5-8
J gene: TRBJ2-5
CDR3 protein: CASSPTGTSGGETQYF

V gene: TRBV2
J gene: TRBJ2-3
CDR3 protein: CASSEGADTQYF

V gene: TRBV20-1
J gene: TRBJ1-2
CDR3 protein: CSALDYGYTF

V gene: TRBV19
J gene: TRBJ1-5
CDR3 protein: CASMDRGRLGQPQHF

V gene: TRBV10-3
J gene: TRBJ2-5
CDR3 protein: CAISESKGVETQYF

V gene: TRBV11-2
J gene: TRBJ1-1
CDR3 protein: CASSLDPGQGNTEAFF

V gene: TRBV5-5
J gene: TRBJ2-7
CDR3 protein: CASSLGRTSGAYEQYF

V gene: TRBV11-2
J gene: TRBJ2-7
CDR3 protein: CASSLDRGEQYF

V gene: TRBV2
J gene: TRBJ1-1
CDR3 protein: CASILNMGQGKAFF

V gene: TRBV7-3
J gene: TRBJ2-3
CDR3 protein: CASRSTGTSGRHTQYF

V gene: TRBV19
J gene: TRBJ2-1
CDR3 protein: CASSIDRGLAGGPYNEQFF

V gene: TRBV14
J gene: TRBJ2-7
CDR3 protein: CASSPGVEQYF

V gene: TRBV3-1/TRBV3-2
J gene: TRBJ1-1
CDR3 protein: CASSQDRQGAPTEAFF

V gene: TRBV7-9
J gene: TRBJ2-5
CDR3 protein: CASGTSGEETQYF

V gene: TRBV5-1
J gene: TRBJ2-7
CDR3 protein: CASSFDGQGAYEQYF

V gene: TRBV19
J gene: TRBJ2-3
CDR3 protein: CASSSKTSGGGDTQYF

V gene: TRBV30
J gene: TRBJ2-1
CDR3 protein: CAWSVSGAEQFF

V gene: TRBV5-4
J gene: TRBJ1-3
CDR3 protein: CASTMDRGDTIYF

V gene: TRBV3-1/TRBV3-2
J gene: TRBJ2-1
CDR3 protein: CASSQVTAGGPYNEQFF